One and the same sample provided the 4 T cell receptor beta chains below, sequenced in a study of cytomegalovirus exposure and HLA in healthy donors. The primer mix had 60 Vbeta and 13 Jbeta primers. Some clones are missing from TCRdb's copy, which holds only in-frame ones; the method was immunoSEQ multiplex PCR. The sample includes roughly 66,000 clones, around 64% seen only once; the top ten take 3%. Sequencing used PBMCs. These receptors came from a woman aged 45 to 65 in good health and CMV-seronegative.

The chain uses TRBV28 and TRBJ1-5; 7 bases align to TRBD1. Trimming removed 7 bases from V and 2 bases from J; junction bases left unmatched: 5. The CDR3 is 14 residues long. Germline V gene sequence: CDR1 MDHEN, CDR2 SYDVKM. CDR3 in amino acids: CASTRGTGNQPQHF. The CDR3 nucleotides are TGTGCCAGCACCCGGGGGACAGGCAATCAGCCCCAGCATTTT. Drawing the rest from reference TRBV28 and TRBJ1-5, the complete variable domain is DVKVTQSSRYLVKRTGEKVFLECVQDMDHENMFWYRQDPGLGLRLIYFSYDVKMKEKGDIPEGYSVSREKKERFSLILESASTNQTSMYLCASTRGTGNQPQHFGDGTRLSIL.

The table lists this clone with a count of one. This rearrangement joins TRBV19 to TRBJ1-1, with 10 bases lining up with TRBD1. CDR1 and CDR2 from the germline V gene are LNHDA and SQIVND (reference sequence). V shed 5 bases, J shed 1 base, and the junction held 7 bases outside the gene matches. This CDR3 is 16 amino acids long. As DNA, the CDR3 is TGTGCCAGTAGTCCTCTGGACAGGGGGTGGAACACTGAAGCTTTCTTT. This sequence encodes CASSPLDRGWNTEAFF.

In nucleotides, the CDR3 is TGTGCCAGCAGCTTAGAGGGGGCGCCGGCTGAAGCTTTCTTT. Protein product: CASSLEGAPAEAFF. The V call is TRBV7-9, the J call TRBJ1-1; 7 bases are shared with TRBD1. The CDR3 sequence is 14 residues long. Germline V gives CDR1 SEHNR, CDR2 FQNEAQ (reference sequence). J was trimmed by 6 bases and V by 1 base; bases with no gene match: 5.

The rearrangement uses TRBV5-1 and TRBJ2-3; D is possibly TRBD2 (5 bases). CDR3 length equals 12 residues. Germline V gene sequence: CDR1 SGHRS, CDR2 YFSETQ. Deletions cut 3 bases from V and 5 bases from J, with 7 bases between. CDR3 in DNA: TGCGCCAGCAGCTGGGGAGAAGATACGCAGTATTTT. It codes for CASSWGEDTQYF.